This is a list of T cell receptor beta chains from one sample in a study of T-cell memory formation after mild COVID-19. TCRdb passed the 5' RACE reads through MiXCR, listing each CDR3 protein once. The repertoire holds a few hundred thousand distinct CDR3 sequences, 20% to 25% seen once, with around 12% in the top ten. The sequenced sample was PBMCs or a T cell subset sorted from them (not recorded which). The receptors originated from an adult woman who had mild COVID-19 (a few samples of this study predate the infection). Cell type and time point are not known. The CDR3 runs from the conserved cysteine through the conserved F or W. A D gene is named only where the DNA matches it firmly. Clone sizes are given selectively: once, few, many, or a class where the clone is expanded.

j_call,clone_size,d_call,v_call,cdr3_nt,cdr3_aa
TRBJ2-1,few,TRBD2,TRBV9,TGTGCCAGCAGCGACAGCGGGATCTCCTACAATGAGCAGTTCTTC,CASSDSGISYNEQFF
TRBJ2-3,few,.,TRBV2,TGTGCCAGCAACTCCGCCATCACAGATACGCAGTATTTT,CASNSAITDTQYF
TRBJ2-1,.,TRBD2,TRBV6-2/TRBV6-3,TGTGCCAGCAGTTTCGTTATAGCGGGAGGGGAGCAGTTCTTC,CASSFVIAGGEQFF
TRBJ1-1,few,.,TRBV6-5,TGTGCCAGCAGGACAACCCAAACAGGGAAAAAAGCTTTCTTT,CASRTTQTGKKAFF
TRBJ1-1,.,.,TRBV12-3/TRBV12-4,TGTGCCAGCAGGACCCAACAGGGACCCTATGAAGCTTTCTTT,CASRTQQGPYEAFF
TRBJ2-7,few,.,TRBV6-5,TGTGCCAGCAGTCCCTCAACTACGGACTGGGACTTGGGGGAGCAGTACTTC,CASSPSTTDWDLGEQYF
TRBJ2-7,.,.,TRBV20-1,TGCAGCGGAAGGGGTCTCTACGAGCAGTACTTC,CSGRGLYEQYF
TRBJ1-1,few,.,TRBV10-3,TGTGCCATACGAGCGGAGACACGACAAGCTTTCTTT,CAIRAETRQAFF
TRBJ2-1,.,TRBD1,TRBV7-9,TGTGCCAGCAGCTTAGAAATCCGGGGCAGGGGGAATGAGCAGTTCTTC,CASSLEIRGRGNEQFF
TRBJ2-7,few,.,TRBV5-1,TGCGCCAGCAGCCCATCGGGGGAGATGGAGCAGTACTTC,CASSPSGEMEQYF
TRBJ2-5,.,.,TRBV30,TGTGCCTGGAGTGGAACGAGAGTCCAAGAGACCCAGTACTTC,CAWSGTRVQETQYF
TRBJ1-5,.,.,TRBV12-3/TRBV12-4,TGTGCCAGCAGTCTCGCCTCGTCGGGTCAGCCCCAGCATTTT,CASSLASSGQPQHF
TRBJ2-5,.,TRBD2,TRBV7-9,TGTGCCAGCAGCCGACTAGCGGGGGGCTATCAAGAGACCCAGTACTTC,CASSRLAGGYQETQYF
TRBJ2-3,once,.,TRBV7-2,TGTGCCAGTAAGGACAGCCACACAGATACGCAGTATTTT,CASKDSHTDTQYF
TRBJ1-4,.,.,TRBV12-3/TRBV12-4,TGTGCCAGCAGCGAGGGGGGGGCCGGTGAAAAACTGTTTTTT,CASSEGGAGEKLFF
TRBJ2-4,.,TRBD1,TRBV6-5,TGTGCCAGCAGGTTGGACAGGGCCCTCAAAAACATTCAGTACTTC,CASRLDRALKNIQYF
TRBJ1-2,few,.,TRBV9,TGTGCCAGCAGCCAACCGGGGAGGTCTTTTAACTATGGCTACACCTTC,CASSQPGRSFNYGYTF
TRBJ1-1,.,.,TRBV20-1,TGCAGTGCTAGCGCCGAGAACACTGAAGCTTTCTTT,CSASAENTEAFF
TRBJ1-1,.,TRBD1,TRBV2,TGTGCCACCTTACAGGGGCGGAACACTGAAGCTTTCTTT,CATLQGRNTEAFF
TRBJ2-3,few,.,TRBV11-2,TGTGCCAGCAGCTTAGATGGCCTCACAGATACGCAGTATTTT,CASSLDGLTDTQYF
TRBJ2-2,few,TRBD2,TRBV4-3,TGCGCCAGCAGCCAAGATCCTACGACTAGCGGGGGGACCGGGGAGCTGTTTTTT,CASSQDPTTSGGTGELFF
TRBJ2-1,.,.,TRBV20-1,TGCAGTGCTATTTCGGGTGCTGGCATTACGCCCTACAATGAGCAGTTCTTC,CSAISGAGITPYNEQFF
TRBJ1-5,few,.,TRBV18,TGTGCCAGCTCACCGGGATTATCGAACAATCAGCCCCAGCATTTT,CASSPGLSNNQPQHF
TRBJ1-2,.,.,TRBV7-2,TGTGCCAGCAGCTTAAGGGCAGAGGATGGCTACACCTTC,CASSLRAEDGYTF
TRBJ1-1,.,.,TRBV5-4,TGTGCCAGCACGAGCTTAGGACTAAGTGGGTCTCACATGAACACTGAAGCTTTCTTT,CASTSLGLSGSHMNTEAFF
TRBJ2-1,.,TRBD2,TRBV24-1,TGTGCCACCAGTGATTTGACTAGCGGGAGGGCGGGTGAGCAGTTCTTC,CATSDLTSGRAGEQFF
TRBJ1-6,.,.,TRBV4-2,TGTGCCAGCAGCCAAGAGGCCCGTTCACCCCTCCACTTT,CASSQEARSPLHF
TRBJ1-2,.,.,TRBV24-1,TGTGCCACCAGTGATTTTGACAGGAATGGCTACACCTTC,CATSDFDRNGYTF
TRBJ1-2,few,TRBD1,TRBV20-1,TGCAGTGTCGGGGAGCGGACAGGGAGGAACTATGGCTACACCTTC,CSVGERTGRNYGYTF
TRBJ2-1,few,TRBD2,TRBV5-1,TGCGCCAGCAGCTTGAAAGGTGTAGCGGGGAGCTCCTACAATGAGCAGTTCTTC,CASSLKGVAGSSYNEQFF
TRBJ2-3,.,.,TRBV9,TGTGCCAGCAGCCTCATTTGGAGGTCCACAGATACGCAGTATTTT,CASSLIWRSTDTQYF
TRBJ2-7,.,.,TRBV20-1,TGCAGTGCTTCCCCCGGAGGGGGCTACGAGCAGTACTTC,CSASPGGGYEQYF
TRBJ1-2,few,TRBD1,TRBV29-1,TGCAGCGTTTACCCAGGACAGGGGATAGGCTACACCTTC,CSVYPGQGIGYTF
TRBJ2-3,.,.,TRBV7-6,TGTGCCAGCAGCTTAGCGCTTTCAGGGTCAAGCACAGATACGCAGTATTTT,CASSLALSGSSTDTQYF
TRBJ2-7,.,.,TRBV4-3,TGCGCCAGCAGCCAAGATCGAGGGACTGGGGGTTTCGAGCAGTACTTC,CASSQDRGTGGFEQYF
TRBJ2-7,few,.,TRBV18,TGTGCCAGCTCACCAACTCAGGGGAACTACGAGCAGTACTTC,CASSPTQGNYEQYF
TRBJ1-1,few,.,TRBV4-1,TGCGCCAGCAGCCCTAGAGTTATGAACACTGAAGCTTTCTTT,CASSPRVMNTEAFF
TRBJ2-3,few,TRBD1,TRBV6-5,TGTGCCAGCAGTAGGACAGGGGGGTATACGCAGTATTTT,CASSRTGGYTQYF
TRBJ2-3,many,.,TRBV29-1,TGCAGCGTTGAAGAAGGGGTAAGGGCCACGCAGTATTTT,CSVEEGVRATQYF
TRBJ2-3,.,.,TRBV24-1,TGTGCCACCAGTGACCCGACCGGGCCCGTGGGAAGGAGTTCGCAGTATTTT,CATSDPTGPVGRSSQYF